The 27 T cell receptor beta chains presented below share a single source sample, sequenced in a study of vaccination and CD4 T cells after COVID-19. The antigens of these receptors remain unknown. The Oncomine TCR Beta short-read assay generated sequence data from the DNA of cultured CD4+ T cells. Via MiXCR, TCRdb re-called the PCR reads, giving one row per CDR3 protein. The sample consists of around 5,000 distinct CDR3 sequences, roughly three fifths of them appearing once. The treatment is: approximately 11-day PBMC culture with coronavirus spike peptide pools or control peptides (ViraFEST assay). Samples of CD4+ T cells were obtained from the unexposed donor before the COVID-19 pandemic (2011-2018). The sequenced sample consisted of CD4+ T cells from blood, cultured in vitro. The receptors shown here come from a human donor in good health.

The CDR3 loop is CASSFTGADFSGNTIYF. The CDR3 DNA reads TGTGCCAGTAGTTTCACAGGGGCGGACTTCTCTGGAAACACCATATATTTT. The chain has TRBV19 and TRBJ1-3, with 7 bases identical to TRBD1. Germline CDR1 LNHDA, CDR2 SQIVND (reference sequence). CDR3 length: 17 amino acids. The ends lost 5 bases at V and 0 bases at J; junction bases unmatched: 10.

This clonotype has just one count. The gene calls are TRBV5-4 and TRBJ2-6; possible D gene TRBD1, 6 bases. Germline CDR1 reads SGHNT; CDR2 reads YYREEE (reference sequence). CDR3 size: 15 residues. V was pared by 4 bases and J by 4 bases, with 12 bases between. The CDR3 loop is CASSPWGLGANVLTF. As DNA, the CDR3 is TGTGCCAGCAGCCCGTGGGGGCTCGGGGCCAACGTCCTGACTTTC.

This chain links TRBV5-1 with TRBJ2-3; unclear D gene. This CDR3 contains 13 residues. Germline CDR1 and CDR2: SGHRS and YFSETQ. The ends were cut back, 2 bases at V and 2 bases at J, with 6 bases in the middle. Written as DNA, the CDR3 is TGCGCCAGCAGCTTCGGCAACACAGATACGCAGTATTTT. Protein sequence: CASSFGNTDTQYF.

The DNA for the CDR3 is TGCAGTGCTAACAACCAGGTCGGGAGCTTCAATCAGCCCCAGCATTTT. Protein sequence: CSANNQVGSFNQPQHF. The chain uses TRBV20-1 and TRBJ1-5, with D unclear. V lost 4 bases to trimming and J lost 3 bases, with 19 bases between them. The CDR3 has 16 amino acids. Germline loops: CDR1 DFQATT, CDR2 SNEGSKA (reference sequence).

In its sample, this clonotype is hyperexpanded. This chain links TRBV6-1 with TRBJ2-2; TRBD1 matches 7 bases. This CDR3 region has 16 residues. V shed 2 bases, J shed 7 bases, and the junction held 10 bases outside the gene matches. The germline gives CDR1 MNHNS, CDR2 SASEGT. The CDR3 nucleotides are TGTGCCAGCAGTGAATTCAGGGGGATAGGGGGCGGGGAGCTGTTTTTT. This sequence encodes CASSEFRGIGGGELFF.

In its sample, this clonotype was seen a few times. This chain connects TRBV30 to TRBJ2-6; D call uncertain. Trimming shortened V by 4 bases and J by 5 bases, and 12 bases separated the two germline ends. The CDR3 totals 14 residues. Germline lookup yields CDR1 GTSNPN and CDR2 SVGIG (reference sequence). The DNA for the CDR3 is TGTGCCTGGAACACCCCCAAATGGGCCAACGTCCTGACTTTC. This gives the protein CAWNTPKWANVLTF.

This clonotype was counted between two and nine times. The chain is built from TRBV6-1 and TRBJ2-5; D gene uncertain. The CDR3 runs to 12 residues. Germline V gene sequence: CDR1 MNHNS, CDR2 SASEGT. V shed 0 bases and J shed 7 bases, with 6 bases lying between them. CDR3: CASSEAATTQYF. CDR3 DNA sequence: TGTGCCAGCAGTGAAGCGGCCACGACCCAGTACTTC.

This chain links TRBV12-3 or TRBV12-4 with TRBJ1-1; 10 nucleotides line up with TRBD1. The CDR3 has 16 amino acids. V shed 6 bases and J 4 bases; nucleotides not matched to a gene: 11. Here the CDR3 DNA reads TGTGCCAGCAGCCCGGGACAGGGGAGAGGGGGCACTGAAGCTTTCTTT. It is translated as CASSPGQGRGGTEAFF.

In this sample, this clonotype turned up a few times. The chain combines TRBV6-2 or TRBV6-3 with TRBJ1-6; no reliable D call. Germline V gene lookup returns CDR1 MNHEY and CDR2 SVGEGT. This CDR3 contains 13 residues. The V end lost 0 bases, the J end lost 9 bases, and 6 bases lay between the germline ends. The CDR3 sequence: CASSYSPPSPLHF. CDR3 sequence (DNA): TGTGCCAGCAGTTACTCGCCTCCTTCACCCCTCCACTTT.

The chain links TRBV6-2 or TRBV6-3 to TRBJ1-1; D is uncertain. The CDR3 runs 15 residues. Per germline, CDR1 MNHEY and CDR2 SVGEGT. The V end lost 7 bases, the J end lost 2 bases, and 17 bases lay between the germline ends. The DNA for the CDR3 is TGTGCCAGCACCCGGACCGAGTCAATCAACACTGAAGCTTTCTTT. Amino acid sequence: CASTRTESINTEAFF.

The V call is TRBV6-2 or TRBV6-3, the J call TRBJ1-5, with D possibly being TRBD1 (5 bases). The CDR3 runs 15 residues. Germline V gives CDR1 MNHEY, CDR2 SVGEGT. V lost 1 base and J lost 6, with 13 bases in between. The chain's CDR3 is CASSYLGGRSQPQHF. The CDR3 nucleotides read TGTGCCAGCAGTTACTTGGGGGGTCGAAGTCAGCCCCAGCATTTT.

The V and J genes are TRBV19 and TRBJ2-1; possibly TRBD2 for D (6 bases). Germline lookup yields CDR1 LNHDA and CDR2 SQIVND (reference sequence). The CDR3 is 15 amino acids. V lost 3 bases and J lost 3, with 12 bases in between. The chain's CDR3 is CASSIVEEGYNEQFF. In DNA form, the CDR3 reads TGTGCCAGTAGTATTGTTGAGGAGGGCTACAATGAGCAGTTCTTC.

J is TRBJ1-1 and V is TRBV6-1; D may be TRBD1 (6 bases). Trimming removed 6 bases at V and 9 bases at J, with 20 bases between. CDR1 and CDR2 from the germline V gene are MNHNS and SASEGT. The CDR3 runs 14 residues. The CDR3 region is CASRHEGGGIQAFF. CDR3 coding DNA: TGTGCCAGCAGGCACGAGGGGGGAGGGATTCAAGCTTTCTTT.

The genes are TRBV19 and TRBJ2-1; D may be TRBD1 (5 bases). Germline V gene sequence: CDR1 LNHDA, CDR2 SQIVND (reference sequence). Trimming removed 7 bases from V and 8 bases from J, with 15 bases in between. There are 13 residues in the CDR3. The CDR3 DNA is TGTGCCAGTACCCCGCCAGGGTTCGATGAGCAGTTCTTC. Translated, it gives CASTPPGFDEQFF.

The genes are TRBV30 and TRBJ1-5; 8 bases map to TRBD1. The V and J ends lost 1 base and 5 bases, in that order; junction bases with no gene match: 13. This CDR3 region has 17 residues. Germline CDR1 is GTSNPN and CDR2 is SVGIG (reference sequence). The DNA for the CDR3 is TGTGCCTGGAGTGGTGGACAGGGAATCACTTGGGATCAGCCCCAGCATTTT. The encoded protein is CAWSGGQGITWDQPQHF.

The chain carries TRBV19 and TRBJ1-6, with TRBD1 identical over 7 bases. The V gene end was trimmed by 7 bases and the J gene end by 2 bases; junction bases not matched to a gene: 5. CDR3 length: 15 residues. Germline V lookup: CDR1 LNHDA, CDR2 SQIVND (reference sequence). The CDR3 nucleotides read TGTGCCAGTAAGGGAGGGGGCGCCTATAATTCACCCCTCCACTTT. It codes for CASKGGGAYNSPLHF.

In its sample, this clonotype was seen a few times. The chain links TRBV30 to TRBJ1-2, with TRBD1 as a possible D gene (6 bases). The CDR3 has 12 residues. Germline values: CDR1 GTSNPN, CDR2 SVGIG (reference sequence). Between the trimmed V and J ends, which lost 5 bases and 4 bases, there was a span of 11 bases. The CDR3 bases are TGTGCCTGGCACAGGGTTAGCTATGGCTACACCTTC. It translates to CAWHRVSYGYTF.

This clonotype was recorded a few times. The J gene is TRBJ1-6, the V gene TRBV19; D remains ambiguous. In germline, CDR1 is LNHDA, CDR2 SQIVND (reference sequence). The CDR3 runs to 15 residues. V lost 3 bases to trimming and J lost 5 bases, with 11 bases between them. The CDR3 bases are TGTGCCAGTAGTATTATGTCTGGGAATAATTCACCCCTCCACTTT. It yields the protein CASSIMSGNNSPLHF.

The J gene is TRBJ1-3, the V gene TRBV20-1; the D is unclear. The V and J ends lost 3 bases and 0 bases respectively, with 15 bases between them. The CDR3 runs to 16 residues. The germline V gene has CDR1 DFQATT and CDR2 SNEGSKA (reference sequence). This chain's CDR3 is CSASSSQQISGNTIYF. As DNA, the CDR3 is TGCAGTGCTAGTAGTTCACAGCAAATCTCTGGAAACACCATATATTTT.

The chain has TRBV5-6 and TRBJ2-7; D remains ambiguous. Trimming removed 2 bases at V and 0 bases at J, with 3 bases between. Germline V lookup: CDR1 SGHDT, CDR2 YYEEEE. This CDR3 has 12 amino acids. The CDR3 bases are TGTGCCAGCAGCTTTAGCTCCTACGAGCAGTACTTC. Protein sequence: CASSFSSYEQYF.

This chain joins TRBV7-9 and TRBJ1-5; 8 positions agree with TRBD1. The CDR3 totals 16 residues. Germline-derived CDR1 and CDR2 are SEHNR and FQNEAQ (reference sequence). The V segment lost 3 bases and the J segment 7 bases; nucleotides outside the gene matches: 11. DNA for the CDR3: TGTGCCAGCAGCTTCCAAGGACCGACAGGGGAACAGCCCCAGCATTTT. Its translation is CASSFQGPTGEQPQHF.

This clonotype was detected only a few times. The chain combines TRBV6-1 with TRBJ2-7; D possibly corresponds to TRBD1 (6 bases). The V end lost 10 bases, the J end lost 5 bases, and 15 bases lay between the germline ends. Germline CDR1 reads MNHNS; CDR2 reads SASEGT. The CDR3 consists of 12 residues. Here the CDR3 reads CATKQGIDEQYF. The CDR3 nucleotides are TGTGCCACAAAACAGGGAATAGACGAGCAGTACTTC.

The V gene is TRBV6-1, the J gene TRBJ1-6, with 9 bases fitting TRBD1. Germline CDR1 MNHNS, CDR2 SASEGT. This CDR3 region has 15 residues. The junction had 8 bases not matched to a gene; V was cut back by 4 bases and J by 10 bases. The CDR3 sequence is CASSGQGVFRSPLHF. The CDR3 DNA reads as TGTGCCAGCAGTGGACAGGGGGTTTTTCGGTCACCCCTCCACTTT.

Only a few counts were recorded for this clonotype. This chain joins TRBV27 and TRBJ1-4; D is perhaps TRBD1 (5 bases). V gave up 1 base and J gave up 14 bases, with 11 bases separating them. CDR1 is MNHEY, CDR2 SMNVEV, per germline (reference sequence). The CDR3 length is 12 residues. In DNA, the CDR3 is TGTGCCAGCAGTTTATACGGGGGTACGCTGTTTTTT. Translating gives CASSLYGGTLFF. Filled out from reference TRBV27 and TRBJ1-4, the complete variable domain reads EAQVTQNPRYLITVTGKKLTVTCSQNMNHEYMSWYRQDPGLGLRQIYYSMNVEVTDKGDVPEGYKVSRKEKRNFPLILESPSPNQTSLYFCASSLYGGTLFFGSGTQLSVL.

The rearrangement joins TRBV12-3 or TRBV12-4 to TRBJ1-1; maybe TRBD1 (6 bases). This CDR3 has 18 amino acids. Trimming took 5 bases from V and 2 from J, leaving 24 bases between them. The CDR3 DNA reads TGTGCCAGCAGTAAGGTTGTGGGCCTCGGAGGGGGAAACACTGAAGCTTTCTTT. This codes for CASSKVVGLGGGNTEAFF.

This chain uses TRBV12-3 or TRBV12-4 with TRBJ2-7; maybe TRBD2 (6 bases). Trimming removed 6 bases at V and 0 bases at J, with 9 bases between. The CDR3 extends over 13 amino acids. In DNA, the CDR3 is TGTGCCAGCAGACCGGACTACTCCTACGAGCAGTACTTC. Translation: CASRPDYSYEQYF.

This chain links TRBV11-2 with TRBJ1-3; no reliable D call. The V gene's germline CDR1 is SGHAT and CDR2 FQNNGV. The length of the CDR3 is 13 residues. V was trimmed by 4 bases and J by 4 bases, leaving 8 bases between them. CDR3 loop: CASSSEVGNTIYF. The CDR3 nucleotides read TGTGCCAGCAGCTCCGAGGTCGGAAACACCATATATTTT. Full variable domain (missing parts from reference TRBV11-2 and TRBJ1-3): EAGVAQSPRYKIIEKRQSVAFWCNPISGHATLYWYQQILGQGPKLLIQFQNNGVVDDSQLPKDRFSAERLKGVDSTLKIQPAKLEDSAVYLCASSSEVGNTIYFGEGSWLTVV.